The 30 T cell receptor beta chains below were found in one sample sequenced in a study of blood T cell repertoires in COVID-19 (TCRdb year 2020). Library generation was performed with the immunoSEQ multiplex PCR assay. Drawn from immuneACCESS, this table holds only the in-frame rearrangements with V and J called that TCRdb kept. Clones are partly lost; checked studies trace under half to an unresolved V gene and leave the rest unexplained. This sample holds about 180,000 clones; around 86% were observed only once. The ten top clones hold about 9.6% of the sample. Sequenced sample: peripheral blood. These receptors came from a man aged 45 to 65 with active or convalescent COVID-19.

This clone has a single count. V usage is TRBV6-1 and J usage is TRBJ2-7; 8 bases agree with TRBD1. Germline values: CDR1 MNHNS, CDR2 SASEGT. This CDR3 has 14 amino acids. Unmatched junction bases numbered 2, after V lost 2 bases and J lost 2 bases. The CDR3, as DNA: TGTGCCAGCAGTGAATCACAGGGGGCCTACGAGCAGTACTTC. This sequence encodes CASSESQGAYEQYF.

The gene calls are TRBV6-5 and TRBJ2-7; D is perhaps TRBD1 (5 bases). The CDR3 loop spans 13 amino acids. CDR1 and CDR2 (germline): MNHEY, SVGAGI. The V gene lost 5 bases and the J gene lost 2 bases, with 10 bases spanning the gap. The CDR3 loop reads CASSPGSTYEQYF. The CDR3 DNA follows: TGTGCCAGCAGTCCAGGGTCTACCTACGAGCAGTACTTC.

This clone was seen only once. The chain carries TRBV19 and TRBJ2-7; TRBD2 agrees at 10 bases. The CDR3 runs to 16 residues. Germline loops: CDR1 LNHDA, CDR2 SQIVND (reference sequence). V was clipped by 4 bases and J by 0 bases; unmatched bases: 6. The CDR3 is CASSSSGRSLSYEQYF. The CDR3 DNA sequence: TGTGCCAGTAGTAGTAGCGGGAGGTCCCTCTCCTACGAGCAGTACTTC. The complete variable domain, with remaining parts taken from reference TRBV19 and TRBJ2-7, reads DGGITQSPKYLFRKEGQNVTLSCEQNLNHDAMYWYRQDPGQGLRLIYYSQIVNDFQKGDIAEGYSVSREKKESFPLTVTSAQKNPTAFYLCASSSSGRSLSYEQYFGPGTRLTVT.

The chain combines TRBV7-2 with TRBJ2-3; perhaps TRBD2 as D (5 bases). With 5 bases removed from V and 0 bases from J, the gap between germline ends came to 12 bases. This CDR3 comprises 15 residues. Germline-derived CDR1 and CDR2 are SGHTA and FQGNSA. DNA for the CDR3: TGTGCCAGCAGCCCCTCTCGCGGGAGCACAGATACGCAGTATTTT. Translation: CASSPSRGSTDTQYF. Supplemented by reference TRBV7-2 and TRBJ2-3, the full variable domain reads GAGVSQSPSNKVTEKGKDVELRCDPISGHTALYWYRQSLGQGLEFLIYFQGNSAPDKSGLPSDRFSAERTGGSVSTLTIQRTQQEDSAVYLCASSPSRGSTDTQYFGPGTRLTVL.

V gene TRBV19 combines with J gene TRBJ1-2, with D perhaps TRBD1 (5 bases). V was clipped by 5 bases and J by 7 bases, with 17 bases between them. The CDR3 is 14 residues long. Germline CDR1 LNHDA, CDR2 SQIVND (reference sequence). CDR3 DNA: TGTGCCAGTAGTGTCACGCAGGGATCCGTTGGCTACACCTTC. This codes for CASSVTQGSVGYTF.

The chain combines TRBV5-1 with TRBJ1-2; 10 nucleotides match TRBD1. CDR1 and CDR2 from the germline V gene are SGHRS and YFSETQ. The V gene end was trimmed by 4 bases and the J gene end by 7 bases; junction bases not matched to a gene: 7. The CDR3 length is 14 residues. The DNA of the CDR3 is TGCGCCAGCAGCCCCGGGACAGGGGAGGTTGGCTACACCTTC. The encoded protein is CASSPGTGEVGYTF.

The V gene is TRBV4-1, the J gene TRBJ2-2; D not certain. This CDR3 region has 14 residues. V lost 1 base, J lost 6 bases, and 9 bases lay in between. Germline values: CDR1 MGHRA, CDR2 YSYEKL. The chain's CDR3 is CASSQVQSAGELFF. The CDR3 region has the DNA TGCGCCAGCAGCCAAGTTCAGTCCGCCGGGGAGCTGTTTTTT.

This sequence joins TRBV10-3 and TRBJ2-1; 7 bases are shared with TRBD2. CDR1 ENHRY and CDR2 SYGVKD come from the germline V gene. With 0 bases clipped from V and 7 bases from J, the junction kept 9 bases outside the gene matches. This CDR3 has 16 amino acids. The CDR3 sequence: CAISESSRVGGNEQFF. For the CDR3, the DNA is TGTGCCATCAGTGAGTCGAGCCGAGTGGGGGGGAATGAGCAGTTCTTC.

This chain uses TRBV10-2 with TRBJ1-1; 7 bases are a match to TRBD1. The ends lost 6 bases at V and 5 bases at J; junction bases unmatched: 0. From germline, CDR1 is WSHSY and CDR2 SAAADI. This CDR3 comprises 11 residues. The CDR3 is CASSRGTEAFF. Written as DNA, the CDR3 is TGCGCCAGCAGCAGGGGGACTGAAGCTTTCTTT.

This chain joins TRBV2 and TRBJ2-3; 12 nucleotides agree with TRBD2. V dropped 7 bases and J dropped 3; count of bases not matched to a gene: 5. Germline CDR1 and CDR2: SNHLY and FYNNEI. The CDR3 loop spans 15 amino acids. CDR3 region: CASNPSGRGTDTQYF. The CDR3 region has the DNA TGTGCCAGCAACCCTAGCGGGAGGGGGACAGATACGCAGTATTTT.

This rearrangement joins TRBV9 to TRBJ1-6; D gene uncertain. The CDR3 sequence is 14 residues long. CDR1 SGDLS and CDR2 YYNGEE come from the germline V gene. V was clipped by 3 bases and J by 4 bases, with 8 bases between them. CDR3: CASSGAGYNSPLHF. CDR3 DNA: TGTGCCAGCAGCGGGGCAGGATATAATTCACCCCTCCACTTT.

The chain employs TRBV19 and TRBJ2-5; 16 bases are a match to TRBD2. Per germline, CDR1 LNHDA and CDR2 SQIVND (reference sequence). The CDR3 spans 18 residues. V dropped 5 bases and J dropped 3; count of bases not matched to a gene: 9. The CDR3 bases are TGTGCCAGTAGTGGCCCGGGACTAGCGGGAGGGCCGGAAGAGACCCAGTACTTC. Protein product: CASSGPGLAGGPEETQYF.

This clone has only a few counts. This chain uses TRBV9 with TRBJ1-6; tentative D call: TRBD1 (6 bases). With 5 bases removed from V and 6 bases from J, the gap between germline ends came to 15 bases. This CDR3 has 15 amino acids. Germline-derived CDR1 and CDR2 are SGDLS and YYNGEE. The CDR3 DNA sequence: TGTGCCAGCAGATTTCCGGGACACACTAATTCACCCCTCCACTTT. Translated: CASRFPGHTNSPLHF.

As for this clone: At one end, the junction sequence differs from germline, possibly due to a read error. This sequence joins TRBV11-2 and TRBJ1-4, with 9 bases that match TRBD1. CDR1 is SGHAT, CDR2 FQNNGV, per germline. This CDR3 comprises 12 residues. The DNA for the CDR3 is TGTGCCAGCAGCGATACCGGGACAGGGCGGTATTTT. Residues: CASSDTGTGRYF.

V and J are TRBV30 and TRBJ1-5, with D maybe TRBD1 (6 bases). The V end was cut by 2 bases, the J end by 6 bases, with 17 bases between. The CDR3 length is 15 residues. Germline loops: CDR1 GTSNPN, CDR2 SVGIG (reference sequence). The CDR3 DNA is TGTGCCTGGAGTAAACAGGGATTTGGAAGTCAGCCCCAGCATTTT. This encodes CAWSKQGFGSQPQHF.

J is TRBJ2-7 and V is TRBV4-3, with D hard to call. This CDR3 is built from 14 residues. The germline V gene has CDR1 LGHNA and CDR2 YSLEER. V was shortened by 1 base and J by 0 bases, with 7 bases between the two germline ends. The CDR3 sequence is CASSQVRSSYEQYF. Written as DNA, the CDR3 is TGCGCCAGCAGCCAAGTGAGGTCCTCCTACGAGCAGTACTTC.

As DNA, the CDR3 is TGTGCCAGCAGTTACTCTGGGACAGGGTTCTACGAGCAGTACTTC. The encoded protein is CASSYSGTGFYEQYF. V is TRBV6-5 and J is TRBJ2-7, with 9 bases aligning to TRBD1. The J segment lost 3 bases and the V segment lost 0 bases, leaving 3 bases of the junction unmatched. Germline CDR1 is MNHEY and CDR2 is SVGAGI. The CDR3 has 15 residues.

The chain couples TRBV6-5 to TRBJ1-1, with D possibly being TRBD1 (5 bases). V was shortened by 2 bases and J by 1 base, with 14 bases between the two germline ends. There are 16 residues in the CDR3. The germline V gene encodes CDR1 MNHEY and CDR2 SVGAGI. The CDR3 DNA reads as TGTGCCAGCAGTTACGATCTCTTTAGGGGGAACACTGAAGCTTTCTTT. Translation gives CASSYDLFRGNTEAFF.

J is TRBJ1-4 and V is TRBV19, with D possibly TRBD1 on 6 matching bases. The CDR3 sequence is 16 residues long. Germline CDR1 LNHDA, CDR2 SQIVND (reference sequence). V gave up 3 bases and J gave up 7 bases, with 18 bases separating them. The CDR3 nucleotides are TGTGCCAGTAGTATTGCGGGGGGCAGAGTAGGTGAAAAACTGTTTTTT. Protein: CASSIAGGRVGEKLFF.

At least ten counts were recorded for this clone. The chain is built from TRBV7-9 and TRBJ1-4, with 8 positions matching TRBD1. The J segment lost 6 bases and the V segment lost 11 bases, leaving 11 bases of the junction unmatched. The germline V gene encodes CDR1 SEHNR and CDR2 FQNEAQ (reference sequence). The CDR3 totals 14 residues. CDR3 DNA sequence: TGTGCCGGGATACCCAACAGGGGGGATGAAAAACTGTTTTTT. It is translated as CAGIPNRGDEKLFF.

This chain connects TRBV7-9 to TRBJ2-1; 7 nucleotides line up with TRBD1. V shed 2 bases, J shed 8 bases, and the junction held 6 bases outside the gene matches. CDR3 length: 14 amino acids. CDR1 is SEHNR and CDR2 is FQNEAQ in the germline V gene (reference sequence). Here the CDR3 DNA reads TGTGCCAGCAGCTTATCGACAGGGAAACATGAGCAGTTCTTC. Translation: CASSLSTGKHEQFF.

The V and J genes are TRBV6-6 and TRBJ1-1; D ambiguous. The length of the CDR3 is 14 residues. V was clipped by 2 bases and J by 7 bases, with 14 bases between them. Germline V gene lookup returns CDR1 MNHNY and CDR2 SVGAGI (reference sequence). The CDR3 DNA is TGTGCCAGCAGTTACAATGAGGGTCCCCATGAAGCTTTCTTT. This encodes CASSYNEGPHEAFF.

The rearrangement links TRBV20-1 to TRBJ1-4; D perhaps matches TRBD1 (6 bases). Per germline, CDR1 DFQATT and CDR2 SNEGSKA (reference sequence). The germline V and J ends were trimmed by 3 bases and 10 bases, with 15 bases remaining between them. This CDR3 comprises 13 residues. The DNA for the CDR3 is TGCAGTGCTAGTGTTACAGGGATCGGAAAACTGTTTTTT. Protein: CSASVTGIGKLFF.

This clone was seen at least ten times. The CDR3 DNA is TGTGCCAGCATCCCCTCCGGGACACTGAACACTGAAGCTTTCTTT. This sequence encodes CASIPSGTLNTEAFF. This chain uses TRBV2 with TRBJ1-1; a weak D match, TRBD1 (6 bases). Trimming pared 7 bases from V and 0 bases from J, leaving 15 bases between. The germline gives CDR1 SNHLY, CDR2 FYNNEI. CDR3 size: 15 residues.

This chain connects TRBV28 to TRBJ2-5; tentatively, D is TRBD1 (6 bases). The CDR3 spans 16 residues. The V and J ends lost 6 bases and 3 bases respectively, with 20 bases between them. CDR1 and CDR2 (germline): MDHEN, SYDVKM. The CDR3 protein is CASRTRPVAGEETQYF. The CDR3 DNA is TGTGCCAGCAGGACCCGACCGGTGGCAGGGGAAGAGACCCAGTACTTC. Looking up the rest from reference TRBV28 and TRBJ2-5 gives the full variable domain: DVKVTQSSRYLVKRTGEKVFLECVQDMDHENMFWYRQDPGLGLRLIYFSYDVKMKEKGDIPEGYSVSREKKERFSLILESASTNQTSMYLCASRTRPVAGEETQYFGPGTRLLVL.

V usage is TRBV7-9 and J usage is TRBJ1-1, with TRBD1 as a possible D gene (6 bases). Germline lookup yields CDR1 SEHNR and CDR2 FQNEAQ (reference sequence). V lost 5 bases and J lost 0, with 10 bases in between. This CDR3 region has 14 residues. CDR3 region: CASSPGQMNTEAFF. The CDR3 region has the DNA TGTGCCAGCAGCCCTGGACAGATGAACACTGAAGCTTTCTTT.

The rearrangement joins TRBV11-2 to TRBJ1-2; 8 bases agree with TRBD1. The CDR3 consists of 15 residues. V gave up 4 bases and J gave up 7 bases; unmatched junction bases: 11. Germline V gene sequence: CDR1 SGHAT, CDR2 FQNNGV. The CDR3 protein is CASSSNLGQGPGYTF. The CDR3 DNA reads as TGTGCCAGCAGCTCAAACCTTGGACAGGGCCCTGGCTACACCTTC.

The chain is built from TRBV4-3 and TRBJ1-2; D may be TRBD1 (5 bases). Germline V gives CDR1 LGHNA, CDR2 YSLEER. With 0 bases removed from V and 4 bases from J, the gap between germline ends came to 12 bases. The CDR3 totals 15 residues. In DNA, the CDR3 is TGCGCCAGCAGCCAAGAGGCAGGAGACAGCTATGGCTACACCTTC. Amino acids: CASSQEAGDSYGYTF.

This rearrangement joins TRBV6-5 to TRBJ1-4; 9 bases map to TRBD1. This CDR3 region has 15 residues. Trimming took 5 bases from V and 6 from J; bases not matched to a gene: 7. Germline CDR1 is MNHEY and CDR2 is SVGAGI. Here the CDR3 reads CASSKTGGAHEKLFF. The CDR3 nucleotides are TGTGCCAGCAGTAAAACAGGGGGCGCGCATGAAAAACTGTTTTTT.

The CDR3 spells CATQRSGGTDTQYF. CDR3 nucleotide sequence: TGTGCCACCCAAAGGAGCGGGGGAACAGATACGCAGTATTTT. The V and J genes are TRBV24-1 and TRBJ2-3; 8 bases are a match to TRBD2. The CDR3 totals 14 residues. Germline V gives CDR1 KGHDR, CDR2 SFDVKD. The ends lost 9 bases at V and 3 bases at J; junction bases unmatched: 7.